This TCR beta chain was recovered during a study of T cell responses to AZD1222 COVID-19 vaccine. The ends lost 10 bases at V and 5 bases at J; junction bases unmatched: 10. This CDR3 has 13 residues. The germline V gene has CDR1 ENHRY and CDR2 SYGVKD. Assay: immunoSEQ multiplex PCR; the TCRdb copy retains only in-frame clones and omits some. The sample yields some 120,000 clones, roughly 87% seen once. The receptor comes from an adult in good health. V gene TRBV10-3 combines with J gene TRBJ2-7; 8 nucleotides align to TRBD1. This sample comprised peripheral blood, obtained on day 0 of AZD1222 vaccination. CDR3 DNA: TGTGCCACTGCGGACAGGGAAGGCGACGAGCAGTACTTC. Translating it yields CATADREGDEQYF.